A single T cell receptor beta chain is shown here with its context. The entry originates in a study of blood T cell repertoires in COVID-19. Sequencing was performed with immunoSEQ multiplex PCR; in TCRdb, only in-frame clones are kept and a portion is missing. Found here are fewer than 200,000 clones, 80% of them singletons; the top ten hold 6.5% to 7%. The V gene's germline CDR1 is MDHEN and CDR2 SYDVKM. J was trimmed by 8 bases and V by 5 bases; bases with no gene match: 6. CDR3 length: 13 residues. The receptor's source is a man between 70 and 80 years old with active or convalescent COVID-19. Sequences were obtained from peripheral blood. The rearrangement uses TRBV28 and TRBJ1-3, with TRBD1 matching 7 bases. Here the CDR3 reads CASSLGQADTIYF. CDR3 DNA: TGTGCCAGCAGTCTCGGACAGGCCGACACCATATATTTT.